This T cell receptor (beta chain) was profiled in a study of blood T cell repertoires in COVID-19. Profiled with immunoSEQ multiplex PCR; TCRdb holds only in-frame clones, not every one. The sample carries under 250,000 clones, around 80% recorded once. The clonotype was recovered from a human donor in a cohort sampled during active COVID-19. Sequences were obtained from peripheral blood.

The CDR3 nucleotides are TGTGCCAGTAGTACGGACTACACTAGCACAGATACGCAGTATTTT. Translating it yields CASSTDYTSTDTQYF. The chain links TRBV19 to TRBJ2-3; tentative D call: TRBD2 (6 bases). Between the trimmed V and J ends, which lost 4 bases and 0 bases, there was a span of 11 bases. The CDR3 sequence is 15 residues long. CDR1 is LNHDA, CDR2 SQIVND, per germline (reference sequence).